This T cell receptor (beta chain) comes out of a study of T-cell memory formation after mild COVID-19 (dated by TCRdb to the early 2020s). Regarding the complete study: Most TCR sequence clusters were specific to one of the two donors. In a couple of donors, T-cell clones that expanded and contracted after mild COVID-19 were tracked by sequencing TCRalpha and TCRbeta repertoires over time. Two young, previously healthy adult volunteers, one female and one male, were included in the cohort. The research as a whole found: Contracting CD4+ clones were located mainly in the CM and EM memory subsets, whereas CD8+ clones were found to be enriched in EMRA. The study included only a couple of mild cases, and larger cohorts that include severe cases with pre-infection samples were judged to be necessary. Clones contracting from day 15 to 85 had balanced CD4/CD8 phenotypes, while a second wave expanding from day 15 to 37 was biased towards CD4+. The detection of some responding clones in pre-infection memory suggests that pre-existing cross-reactive memory T cells joined the SARS-CoV-2 response. SARS-CoV-2 specificity of the second-wave clones peaking on day 37 was not confirmed.

This clonotype was picked up many times. Its antigen has not been determined. No base quality information exists; no much larger clone differs at one position. From the cysteine through the phenylalanine, the CDR3 covers 14 amino acids. Left in the record is the CDR3 DNA by itself, 42 bases read in frame from the first base. The V end loses 1 base and the J end loses 5 bases, and a stretch of 10 bases separates them. CDR1 and CDR2 (SGHAT, FQNNGV) derive from the germline V gene. The sequencer was an Illumina NovaSeq 6000. Using 5'RACE with constant-segment primers, TCRalpha and TCRbeta cDNA libraries were constructed, with sample barcodes and unique molecular identifiers added in the process. RNA was extracted from every sample with Trizol reagent. Libraries were amplified in two PCR steps, with a second sample barcode and Illumina TruSeq adapters added in the second step. Libraries were sequenced on an Illumina NovaSeq with 2 x 150 bp paired-end reads. Concerning the study's data processing: Demultiplexing of reads and collapsing into UMI-guided consensus sequences were performed with migec v1.2.7. Using mixcr v2.1.11, UMI consensuses were aligned to TRA and TRB V and J templates and then assembled into clonotypes. Expanded or contracted clonotypes were those called significant by both edgeR and NoisET, with noise models trained on biological replicates. For edgeR calls, the thresholds were a false discovery rate-adjusted p below 0.01 and a log2 fold-change of 1. As an exploratory analysis of dynamics, max-normalized trajectories of the 1000 most abundant clonotypes were examined with PCA combined with hierarchical clustering. Separately sequenced CD4+ and CD8+ repertoires were used to assign a CD4 or CD8 phenotype to each responding clone. TCRdb redid the processing of the public reads, applying fastp at Q25 and MiXCR, and retained in-frame beta chains. When rows share a CDR3 protein, they turn into one entry using the most common DNA and genes. The V and J calls follow TCRdb's processing rather than the paper's. The sample data list about 210,000 distinct CDR3 sequences, and 8% to 11% of these were observed just once. The leading ten clones occupy around 2.9% of the sample.

Ficoll-Paque density gradient centrifugation was used to isolate PBMCs. This clonotype was sampled from a man between 18 and 35 years old who had mild COVID-19 (a few samples of this study predate the infection). The sample titles of this study are shuffled in the database, so cell type and time point are left out; the donor was told from shared clones. What was sequenced was PBMCs or a T cell subset sorted from them (not recorded which). Rearrangement joined TRBV11-2 to TRBJ2-3, with the D gene not clear enough to name. The CDR3 is CASSLASGLDTQYF. In nucleotides, the sequence is TGTGCCAGCAGCTTAGCCTCGGGTCTAGATACGCAGTATTTT.